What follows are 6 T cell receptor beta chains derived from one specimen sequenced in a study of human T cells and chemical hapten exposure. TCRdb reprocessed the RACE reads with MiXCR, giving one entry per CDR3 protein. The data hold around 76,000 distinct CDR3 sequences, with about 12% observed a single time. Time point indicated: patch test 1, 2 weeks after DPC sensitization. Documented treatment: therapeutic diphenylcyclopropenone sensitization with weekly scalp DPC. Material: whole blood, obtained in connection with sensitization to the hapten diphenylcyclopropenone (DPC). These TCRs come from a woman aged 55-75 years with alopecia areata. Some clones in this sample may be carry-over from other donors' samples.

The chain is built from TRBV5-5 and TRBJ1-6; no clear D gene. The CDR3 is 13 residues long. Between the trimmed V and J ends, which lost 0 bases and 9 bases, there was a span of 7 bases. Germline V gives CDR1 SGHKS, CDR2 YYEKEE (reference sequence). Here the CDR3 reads CASSLVLTSPLHF. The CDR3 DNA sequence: TGTGCCAGCAGCTTGGTACTTACTTCACCCCTCCACTTT.

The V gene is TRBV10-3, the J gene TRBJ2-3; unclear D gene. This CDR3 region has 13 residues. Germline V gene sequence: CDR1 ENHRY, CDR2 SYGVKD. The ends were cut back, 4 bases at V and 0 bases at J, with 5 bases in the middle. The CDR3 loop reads CAISVDSTDTQYF. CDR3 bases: TGTGCCATCAGTGTGGACAGCACAGATACGCAGTATTTT.

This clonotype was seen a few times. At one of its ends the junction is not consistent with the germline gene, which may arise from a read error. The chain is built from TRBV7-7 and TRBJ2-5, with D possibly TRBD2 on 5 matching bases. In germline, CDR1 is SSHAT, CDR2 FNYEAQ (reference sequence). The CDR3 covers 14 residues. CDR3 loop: CASSLAPSQETQYF. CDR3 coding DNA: TGTGCTAGCAGCTTAGCGCCCAGTCAAGAGACCCAGTACTTC.

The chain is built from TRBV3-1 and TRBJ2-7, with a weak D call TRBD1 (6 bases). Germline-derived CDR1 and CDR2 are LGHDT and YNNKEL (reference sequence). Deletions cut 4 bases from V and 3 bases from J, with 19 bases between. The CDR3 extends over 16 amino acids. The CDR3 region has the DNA TGTGCCAGCAGCCCCCGCGCCAGGGACACATACTACGAGCAGTACTTC. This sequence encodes CASSPRARDTYYEQYF.

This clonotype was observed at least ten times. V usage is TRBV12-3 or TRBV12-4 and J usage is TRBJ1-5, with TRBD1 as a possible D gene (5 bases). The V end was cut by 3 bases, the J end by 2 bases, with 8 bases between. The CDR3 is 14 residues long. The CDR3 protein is CASSFWGGNQPQHF. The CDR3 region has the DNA TGTGCCAGCAGTTTTTGGGGCGGCAATCAGCCCCAGCATTTT.

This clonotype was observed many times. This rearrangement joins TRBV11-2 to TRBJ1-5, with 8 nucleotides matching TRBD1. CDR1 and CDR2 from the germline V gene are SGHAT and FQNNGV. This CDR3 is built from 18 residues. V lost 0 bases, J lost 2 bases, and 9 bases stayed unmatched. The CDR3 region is CASSLDAGQGRRNQPQHF. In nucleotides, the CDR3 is TGTGCCAGCAGCTTAGATGCCGGACAGGGCCGACGCAATCAGCCCCAGCATTTT.